A single sample gave rise to the 32 T cell receptor beta chains below, sequenced in a study of T cell changes during pregnancy in multiple sclerosis. Only in-frame clones appear in the TCRdb table, and some are missing; sequencing was by immunoSEQ multiplex PCR. Among fewer than 65,000 clones, roughly 92% were seen once, and the ten largest hold 0.35% to 0.5%. The sequencing here drew on CD4+ T cells from peripheral blood mononuclear cells, taken after pregnancy. These TCRs come from a female donor with multiple sclerosis, enrolled in a pregnancy study.

The chain combines TRBV27 with TRBJ2-5; TRBD2 might be the D (5 bases). CDR3 length: 15 residues. Germline V gene data show CDR1 as MNHEY and CDR2 as SMNVEV (reference sequence). The V and J ends lost 5 bases and 1 base respectively, with 14 bases between them. The DNA for the CDR3 is TGTGCCAGCAGTCTCTGGAGAGGACTCCAAGAGACCCAGTACTTC. Its protein product is CASSLWRGLQETQYF.

The V gene is TRBV2, the J gene TRBJ1-2; perhaps TRBD1 as D (6 bases). CDR1 is SNHLY and CDR2 is FYNNEI in the germline V gene. The CDR3 is 15 amino acids. Between the trimmed V and J ends, which lost 4 bases and 7 bases, there was a span of 19 bases. The CDR3 sequence: CASSVGQRRSGGYTF. The DNA of the CDR3 is TGTGCCAGCAGTGTAGGACAGCGGAGATCGGGTGGCTACACCTTC.

This chain links TRBV28 with TRBJ2-7; D may be TRBD1 (6 bases). V was clipped by 6 bases and J by 4 bases, with 10 bases between them. Germline values: CDR1 MDHEN, CDR2 SYDVKM. The CDR3 extends over 12 amino acids. The CDR3 reads CASSLGQYEQYF. The CDR3 DNA reads TGTGCCAGCAGCCTGGGACAATACGAGCAGTACTTC.

This sequence joins TRBV4-1 and TRBJ2-1; 9 nucleotides match TRBD1. The V segment lost 1 base and the J segment 3 bases; nucleotides outside the gene matches: 4. The CDR3 has 16 amino acids. Per the germline V gene, CDR1 is MGHRA and CDR2 is YSYEKL. The DNA of the CDR3 is TGCGCCAGCAGCCAAGTTGGGACAGGGTACTACAATGAGCAGTTCTTC. Translated, it gives CASSQVGTGYYNEQFF.

The rearrangement links TRBV27 to TRBJ2-7; TRBD2 agrees at 11 bases. CDR1 and CDR2 from the germline V gene are MNHEY and SMNVEV (reference sequence). The V and J ends lost 4 bases and 3 bases, in that order; junction bases with no gene match: 11. CDR3 length equals 17 residues. CDR3: CASSSTVLAGVIYEQYF. The CDR3 DNA is TGTGCCAGCAGTTCAACTGTACTAGCGGGAGTCATCTACGAGCAGTACTTC.

This chain uses TRBV5-1 with TRBJ2-7, with 10 bases matching TRBD2. Germline V gives CDR1 SGHRS, CDR2 YFSETQ. CDR3 size: 13 residues. J gave up 5 bases and V 6 bases, and 5 bases lay outside the gene matches. The CDR3 region has the DNA TGCGCCAGCAACCCAGCGGGAGGGGACGAGCAGTACTTC. This codes for CASNPAGGDEQYF.

This chain connects TRBV28 to TRBJ1-1; no clear D. Germline assignment: CDR1 MDHEN and CDR2 SYDVKM. The CDR3 runs to 11 residues. Trimming removed 8 bases from V and 1 base from J, with 5 bases in between. CDR3 nucleotides: TGTGCCAGCGCACAGAACACTGAAGCTTTCTTT. Translated: CASAQNTEAFF.

V gene TRBV18 combines with J gene TRBJ2-7; weak D call: TRBD1 (7 bases). Trimming removed 0 bases from V and 6 bases from J, with 15 bases in between. CDR1 KGHSH and CDR2 LQKENI come from the germline V gene. The CDR3 contains 15 residues. The CDR3 DNA sequence: TGTGCCAGCTCACCACCGGGGCAGGGGGGAGGCGAGCAGTACTTC. Protein: CASSPPGQGGGEQYF. Drawing the rest from reference TRBV18 and TRBJ2-7, the complete variable domain is NAGVMQNPRHLVRRRGQEARLRCSPMKGHSHVYWYRQLPEEGLKFMVYLQKENIIDESGMPKERFSAEFPKEGPSILRIQQVVRGDSAAYFCASSPPGQGGGEQYFGPGTRLTVT.

This clone was seen a single time. CDR3 DNA sequence: TGTGCCAGCAGTGGGGACAGGGTACCCAATCAGCCCCAGCATTTT. Its protein is CASSGDRVPNQPQHF. This chain joins TRBV6-1 and TRBJ1-5, with 9 bases fitting TRBD1. The CDR3 has 15 amino acids. Germline CDR1 and CDR2: MNHNS and SASEGT. Germline trimming cut 4 bases from V and 3 bases from J; bases unmatched to any gene: 4.

The chain has TRBV5-5 and TRBJ2-5, with 7 bases fitting TRBD1. The V gene end was trimmed by 1 base and the J gene end by 5 bases; junction bases not matched to a gene: 8. Germline loops: CDR1 SGHKS, CDR2 YYEKEE (reference sequence). CDR3 size: 15 residues. DNA for the CDR3: TGTGCCAGCAGCTTGATAGGGGGCGGGCGGGAGACCCAGTACTTC. Protein sequence: CASSLIGGGRETQYF.

The V and J genes are TRBV27 and TRBJ1-4; weak D call: TRBD1 (5 bases). This CDR3 spans 14 amino acids. Trimming removed 4 bases from V and 4 bases from J, with 10 bases in between. Germline V gene lookup returns CDR1 MNHEY and CDR2 SMNVEV (reference sequence). The CDR3, as DNA: TGTGCCAGCAGTTGGGGGGGATTTAATGAAAAACTGTTTTTT. Amino acids: CASSWGGFNEKLFF.

This clone has just one count. This chain uses TRBV2 with TRBJ1-4; TRBD1 aligns across 8 bases. V lost 6 bases to trimming and J lost 8 bases; unmatched junction nucleotides: 11. Germline V lookup: CDR1 SNHLY, CDR2 FYNNEI. The CDR3 consists of 15 residues. The DNA of the CDR3 is TGTGCCAGCAGGACACAGGGGGAAGTTGGGGAAAAACTGTTTTTT. The encoded protein is CASRTQGEVGEKLFF. The complete variable domain, with remaining parts taken from reference TRBV2 and TRBJ1-4, reads EPEVTQTPSHQVTQMGQEVILRCVPISNHLYFYWYRQILGQKVEFLVSFYNNEISEKSEIFDDQFSVERPDGSNFTLKIRSTKLEDSAMYFCASRTQGEVGEKLFFGSGTQLSVL.

The chain joins TRBV11-2 to TRBJ2-1; D possibly corresponds to TRBD1 (6 bases). The CDR3 runs to 14 residues. V lost 5 bases, J lost 12 bases, and 20 bases lay in between. Germline V gene sequence: CDR1 SGHAT, CDR2 FQNNGV. CDR3 residues: CASSTSTGLGGQFF. The CDR3 nucleotides are TGTGCCAGCAGCACCTCTACAGGGTTGGGTGGGCAGTTCTTC.

The chain joins TRBV30 to TRBJ2-3; 10 nucleotides align to TRBD1. CDR3 length equals 17 residues. CDR1 GTSNPN and CDR2 SVGIG come from the germline V gene (reference sequence). The trim removed 0 bases at V and 2 bases at J, leaving 8 bases unmatched. The CDR3 DNA follows: TGTGCCTGGAGTGTTTTCTCGGGACAGGGGATCACAGATACGCAGTATTTT. It codes for CAWSVFSGQGITDTQYF.

The CDR3 nucleotides are TGCGCCAGCAGCTTGGACAGGGGGTCTGGCACAGATACGCAGTATTTT. Its protein is CASSLDRGSGTDTQYF. The chain carries TRBV5-1 and TRBJ2-3; 8 bases map to TRBD1. This CDR3 has 16 amino acids. With V trimmed by 0 bases and J by 1 base, 4 bases remained unmatched. The germline CDR1 and CDR2 sequences are SGHRS and YFSETQ.

V and J are TRBV30 and TRBJ1-1, with 11 bases aligning to TRBD1. The CDR3 totals 17 residues. The trim removed 2 bases at V and 2 bases at J, leaving 10 bases unmatched. The germline V gene has CDR1 GTSNPN and CDR2 SVGIG (reference sequence). CDR3 DNA: TGTGCCTGGAGTAGAGGGACAGGGGGTTTAAGAAACACTGAAGCTTTCTTT. Protein sequence: CAWSRGTGGLRNTEAFF. The full variable domain, completed using reference TRBV30 and TRBJ1-1, is SQTIHQWPATLVQPVGSPLSLECTVEGTSNPNLYWYRQAAGRGLQLLFYSVGIGQISSEVPQNLSASRPQDRQFILSSKKLLLSDSGFYLCAWSRGTGGLRNTEAFFGQGTRLTVV.

This chain links TRBV5-4 with TRBJ2-5, with a possible D match to TRBD2 (6 bases). From germline, CDR1 is SGHNT and CDR2 YYREEE (reference sequence). The CDR3 consists of 13 residues. Trimming pared 5 bases from V and 1 base from J, leaving 9 bases between. The CDR3 coding sequence is TGTGCCAGCAGGACGGGACTCCAAGAGACCCAGTACTTC. Translation gives CASRTGLQETQYF.

The DNA of the CDR3 is TGTGCCAGCAGTGCCGGGACAGGGGGCGGCCGAGGCTACACCTTC. It specifies CASSAGTGGGRGYTF. This sequence joins TRBV6-4 and TRBJ1-2; 12 bases align to TRBD1. V trimming: 4 bases; J trimming: 8 bases; junction bases outside the gene matches: 8. Germline-derived CDR1 and CDR2 are MRHNA and SNTAGT. This CDR3 has 15 amino acids.

V is TRBV4-2 and J is TRBJ1-5, with a possible D match to TRBD1 (5 bases). The CDR3 consists of 14 residues. V was cut by 0 bases and J by 6 bases, with 9 bases left in between. The germline V gene has CDR1 LGHNA and CDR2 YNFKEQ. The CDR3 DNA reads TGTGCCAGCAGCCAAGATCCAAGGGGTCAGCCCCAGCATTTT. As protein: CASSQDPRGQPQHF.

The chain couples TRBV27 to TRBJ2-3; the D is unclear. CDR3 length: 14 amino acids. Per germline, CDR1 MNHEY and CDR2 SMNVEV (reference sequence). Trimming took 2 bases from V and 0 from J, leaving 6 bases between them. The CDR3 loop reads CASSLARSTDTQYF. CDR3 in DNA: TGTGCCAGCAGTTTAGCGAGGAGCACAGATACGCAGTATTTT.

This chain uses TRBV13 with TRBJ1-1; 7 bases match TRBD1. CDR3 length: 13 residues. The trim removed 2 bases at V and 10 bases at J, leaving 7 bases unmatched. Germline assignment: CDR1 PRHDT and CDR2 FYEKMQ (reference sequence). DNA for the CDR3: TGTGCCAGCAGCTTAAGCGACAGGGTTACAGCTTTCTTT. This gives the protein CASSLSDRVTAFF.

This chain links TRBV5-1 with TRBJ2-5; maybe TRBD2 (7 bases). This CDR3 has 14 residues. The germline V gene encodes CDR1 SGHRS and CDR2 YFSETQ. CDR3 in amino acids: CATNRGGAGETQYF. DNA for the CDR3: TGCGCAACTAATCGCGGGGGCGCGGGAGAGACCCAGTACTTC. Full variable domain (outside the CDR3, taken from reference TRBV5-1 and TRBJ2-5): KAGVTQTPRYLIKTRGQQVTLSCSPISGHRSVSWYQQTPGQGLQFLFEYFSETQRNKGNFPGRFSGRQFSNSRSEMNVSTLELGDSALYLCATNRGGAGETQYFGPGTRLLVL.

The chain links TRBV19 to TRBJ2-3; 8 bases map to TRBD1. V lost 5 bases, J lost 8 bases, and 3 bases stayed unmatched. There are 12 residues in the CDR3. Germline CDR1 and CDR2: LNHDA and SQIVND (reference sequence). CDR3 in DNA: TGTGCCAGTAGTGGCACAGGGGGTACGCAGTATTTT. It codes for CASSGTGGTQYF.

This chain connects TRBV5-1 to TRBJ2-7; D gene ambiguous. The V and J ends lost 0 bases and 2 bases respectively, with 9 bases between them. From germline, CDR1 is SGHRS and CDR2 YFSETQ. The CDR3 runs 14 residues. The CDR3 nucleotides are TGCGCCAGCAGCTTGGTCGTCAGTCCCTACGAGCAGTACTTC. Protein sequence: CASSLVVSPYEQYF.

The gene calls are TRBV5-1 and TRBJ1-1; D perhaps matches TRBD1 (6 bases). Germline values: CDR1 SGHRS, CDR2 YFSETQ. The germline V and J ends were trimmed by 0 bases and 5 bases, with 14 bases remaining between them. The CDR3 is made up of 15 amino acids. The CDR3 DNA reads TGCGCCAGCAGCTTGGCGTCGGGCAGGGGTACTGAAGCTTTCTTT. Its protein product is CASSLASGRGTEAFF.

The rearrangement joins TRBV6-4 to TRBJ1-5, with D possibly TRBD1 on 5 matching bases. Germline assignment: CDR1 MRHNA and CDR2 SNTAGT. V gave up 3 bases and J gave up 6 bases, with 12 bases separating them. The length of the CDR3 is 14 residues. The CDR3 region has the DNA TGTGCCAGCAGTGAGACGGTAGGGGTTCAGCCCCAGCATTTT. This codes for CASSETVGVQPQHF.

The chain uses TRBV5-1 and TRBJ2-7, with D hard to call. The CDR3 totals 12 residues. Trimming cost V 4 bases and J 0 bases, with 5 bases left between them. Looked up from germline, CDR1 is SGHRS and CDR2 is YFSETQ. The CDR3 here is CASSLSSYEQYF. The CDR3 bases are TGCGCCAGCAGCCTTAGCTCCTACGAGCAGTACTTC.

This chain connects TRBV11-3 to TRBJ2-1; 10 nucleotides match TRBD2. V dropped 4 bases and J dropped 5; count of bases not matched to a gene: 14. Germline assignment: CDR1 SGHNT and CDR2 YENEEA. The CDR3 consists of 18 residues. For the CDR3, the DNA is TGTGCCAGCAGCTCACCTTCGCTAGCGGGAGTCAGTAACAATGAGCAGTTCTTC. Protein: CASSSPSLAGVSNNEQFF.

The V gene is TRBV30, the J gene TRBJ2-3; 10 nucleotides line up with TRBD2. With V trimmed by 2 bases and J by 10 bases, 6 bases remained unmatched. The CDR3 runs to 13 residues. The germline CDR1 and CDR2 sequences are GTSNPN and SVGIG (reference sequence). CDR3 amino acids: CAWSLAGVTPQYF. The CDR3 nucleotides are TGTGCCTGGAGTCTAGCGGGAGTTACGCCGCAGTATTTT.

The CDR3 sequence: CASRSPAGSYEQYF. The DNA for the CDR3 is TGTGCCAGCAGGAGCCCGGCGGGCTCCTACGAGCAGTACTTC. V usage is TRBV2 and J usage is TRBJ2-7, with D possibly being TRBD2 (5 bases). In germline, CDR1 is SNHLY, CDR2 FYNNEI. The CDR3 spans 14 residues. Deletions cut 6 bases from V and 0 bases from J, with 12 bases between.

The chain recombines TRBV28 with TRBJ1-2, with 8 bases fitting TRBD1. CDR1 and CDR2 from the germline V gene are MDHEN and SYDVKM. CDR3 size: 15 residues. After removal of 5 bases from V and 4 bases from J, the junction contained 9 bases not matched to a gene. CDR3 loop: CASSVQGEVVYGYTF. CDR3 DNA sequence: TGTGCCAGCAGTGTACAGGGGGAGGTTGTCTATGGCTACACCTTC.

CDR3 in amino acids: CASTTQGYSGNTIYF. The CDR3 bases are TGTGCCAGCACCACCCAGGGGTACTCTGGAAACACCATATATTTT. This chain connects TRBV7-2 to TRBJ1-3, with D possibly matching TRBD1 (6 bases). V lost 7 bases, J lost 0 bases, and 13 bases lay in between. Germline V lookup: CDR1 SGHTA, CDR2 FQGNSA. The CDR3 is 15 residues long.